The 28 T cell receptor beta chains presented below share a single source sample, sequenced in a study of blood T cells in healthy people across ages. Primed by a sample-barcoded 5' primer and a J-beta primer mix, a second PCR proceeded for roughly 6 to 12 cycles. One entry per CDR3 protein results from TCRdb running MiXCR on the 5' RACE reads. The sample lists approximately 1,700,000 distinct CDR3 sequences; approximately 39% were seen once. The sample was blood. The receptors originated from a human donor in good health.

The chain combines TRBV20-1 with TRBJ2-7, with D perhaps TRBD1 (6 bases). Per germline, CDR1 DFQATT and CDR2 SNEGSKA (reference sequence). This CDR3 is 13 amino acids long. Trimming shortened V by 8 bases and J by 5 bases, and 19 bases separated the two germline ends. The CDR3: CSTTGRGIDEQYF. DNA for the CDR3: TGCAGTACTACCGGCAGGGGAATCGACGAGCAGTACTTC.

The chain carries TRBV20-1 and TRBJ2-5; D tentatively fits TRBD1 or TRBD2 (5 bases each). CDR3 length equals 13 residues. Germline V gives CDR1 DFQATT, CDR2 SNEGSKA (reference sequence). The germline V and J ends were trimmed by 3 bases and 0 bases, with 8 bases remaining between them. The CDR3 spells CSARGDDQETQYF. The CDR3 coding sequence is TGCAGTGCTAGGGGGGACGACCAAGAGACCCAGTACTTC.

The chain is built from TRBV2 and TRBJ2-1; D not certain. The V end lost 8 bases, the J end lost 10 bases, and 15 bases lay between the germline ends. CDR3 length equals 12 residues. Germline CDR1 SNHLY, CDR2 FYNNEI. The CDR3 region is CASAPSYGEQFF. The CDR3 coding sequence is TGTGCCAGCGCCCCCAGCTATGGGGAGCAGTTCTTC.

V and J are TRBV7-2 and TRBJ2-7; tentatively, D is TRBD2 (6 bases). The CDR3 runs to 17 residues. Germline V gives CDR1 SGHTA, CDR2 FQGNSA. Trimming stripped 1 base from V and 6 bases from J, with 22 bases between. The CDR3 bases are TGTGCCAGCAGCTTAGGCATGATGGAACTAGCTATAGGCGAGCAGTACTTC. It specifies CASSLGMMELAIGEQYF.

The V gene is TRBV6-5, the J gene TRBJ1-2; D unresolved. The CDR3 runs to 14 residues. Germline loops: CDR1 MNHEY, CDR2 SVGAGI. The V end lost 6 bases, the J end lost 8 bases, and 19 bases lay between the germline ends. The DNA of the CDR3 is TGTGCCAGCAGAAAGGACCGTCACTTAAGGGGCTACACCTTC. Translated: CASRKDRHLRGYTF.

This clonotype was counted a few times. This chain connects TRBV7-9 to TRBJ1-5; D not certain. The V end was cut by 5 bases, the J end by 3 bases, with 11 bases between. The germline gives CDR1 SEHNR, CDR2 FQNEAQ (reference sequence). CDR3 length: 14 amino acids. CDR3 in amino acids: CASSRSGNNQPQHF. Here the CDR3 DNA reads TGTGCCAGCAGCCGCTCAGGCAACAATCAGCCCCAGCATTTT.

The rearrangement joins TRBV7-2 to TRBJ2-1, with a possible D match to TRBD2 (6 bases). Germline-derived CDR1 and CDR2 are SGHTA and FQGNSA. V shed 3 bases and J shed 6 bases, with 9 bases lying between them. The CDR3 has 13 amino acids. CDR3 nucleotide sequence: TGTGCCAGCAGCTTGTGGGGGGTCAATGAGCAGTTCTTC. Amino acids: CASSLWGVNEQFF.

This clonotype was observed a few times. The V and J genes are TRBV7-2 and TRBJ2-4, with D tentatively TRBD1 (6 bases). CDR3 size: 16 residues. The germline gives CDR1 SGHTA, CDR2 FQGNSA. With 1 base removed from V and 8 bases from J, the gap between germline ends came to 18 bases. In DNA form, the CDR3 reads TGTGCCAGCAGCTTAGAGGGGGTGCGAGGGATGGACATTCAGTACTTC. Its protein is CASSLEGVRGMDIQYF.

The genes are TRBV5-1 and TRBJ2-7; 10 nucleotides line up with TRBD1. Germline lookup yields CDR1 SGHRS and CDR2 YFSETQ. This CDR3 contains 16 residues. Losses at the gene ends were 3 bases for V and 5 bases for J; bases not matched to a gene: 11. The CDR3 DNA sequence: TGCGCCAGCAGCTCTCAAGGACAGGGGGTAATCAACGAGCAGTACTTC. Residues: CASSSQGQGVINEQYF.

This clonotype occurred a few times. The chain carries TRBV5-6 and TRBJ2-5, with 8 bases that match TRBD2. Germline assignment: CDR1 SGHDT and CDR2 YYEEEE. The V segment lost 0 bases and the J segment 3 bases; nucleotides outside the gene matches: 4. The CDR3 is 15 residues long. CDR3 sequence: CASSLERGYKETQYF. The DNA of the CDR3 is TGTGCCAGCAGCTTGGAGCGGGGGTATAAAGAGACCCAGTACTTC.

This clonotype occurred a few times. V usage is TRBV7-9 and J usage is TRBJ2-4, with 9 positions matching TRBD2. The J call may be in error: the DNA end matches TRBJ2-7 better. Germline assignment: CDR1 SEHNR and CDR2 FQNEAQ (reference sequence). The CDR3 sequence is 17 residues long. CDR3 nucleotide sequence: TGTGCCAGCAATTCGACTAGCGGCGAGCTCCCGTCCTACGAGCAGTACTTC. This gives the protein CASNSTSGELPSYEQYF.

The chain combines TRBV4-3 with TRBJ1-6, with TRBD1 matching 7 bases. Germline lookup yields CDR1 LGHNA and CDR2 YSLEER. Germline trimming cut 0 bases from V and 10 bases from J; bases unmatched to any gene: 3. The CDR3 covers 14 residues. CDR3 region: CASSQDRGSSPLHF. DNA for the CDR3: TGCGCCAGCAGCCAAGACAGGGGGTCATCACCCCTCCACTTT.

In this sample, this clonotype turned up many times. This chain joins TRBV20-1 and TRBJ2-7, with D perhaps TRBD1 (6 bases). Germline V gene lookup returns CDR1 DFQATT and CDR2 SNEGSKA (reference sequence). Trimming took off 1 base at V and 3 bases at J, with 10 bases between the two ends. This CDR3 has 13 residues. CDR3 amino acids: CSARGTADYEQYF. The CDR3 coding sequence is TGCAGTGCTAGAGGGACAGCAGACTACGAGCAGTACTTC.

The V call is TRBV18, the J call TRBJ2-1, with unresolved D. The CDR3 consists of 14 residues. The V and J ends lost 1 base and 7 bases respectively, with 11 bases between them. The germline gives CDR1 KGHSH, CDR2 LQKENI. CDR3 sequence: CASSPQSRTNEQFF. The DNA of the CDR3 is TGTGCCAGCTCACCACAGTCAAGGACGAATGAGCAGTTCTTC.

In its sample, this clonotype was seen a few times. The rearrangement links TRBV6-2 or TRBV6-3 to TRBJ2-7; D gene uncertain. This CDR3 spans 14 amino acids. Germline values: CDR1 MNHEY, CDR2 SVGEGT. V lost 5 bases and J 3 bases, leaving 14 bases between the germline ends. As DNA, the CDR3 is TGTGCCAGCAGTAAGCCTCTGCCGAACTACGAGCAGTACTTC. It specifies CASSKPLPNYEQYF.

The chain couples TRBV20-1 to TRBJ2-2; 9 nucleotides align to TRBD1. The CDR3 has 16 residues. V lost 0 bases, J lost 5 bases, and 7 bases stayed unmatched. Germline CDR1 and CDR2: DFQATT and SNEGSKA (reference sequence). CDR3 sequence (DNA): TGCAGTGCTAGAGATTCAGGGACAGGGAGGACCGGGGAGCTGTTTTTT. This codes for CSARDSGTGRTGELFF.

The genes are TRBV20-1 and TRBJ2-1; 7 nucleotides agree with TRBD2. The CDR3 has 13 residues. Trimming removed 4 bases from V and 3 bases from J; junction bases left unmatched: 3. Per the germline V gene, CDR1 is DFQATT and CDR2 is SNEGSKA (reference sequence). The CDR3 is CSAKRGVYNEQFF. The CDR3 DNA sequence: TGCAGTGCTAAACGGGGGGTCTACAATGAGCAGTTCTTC.

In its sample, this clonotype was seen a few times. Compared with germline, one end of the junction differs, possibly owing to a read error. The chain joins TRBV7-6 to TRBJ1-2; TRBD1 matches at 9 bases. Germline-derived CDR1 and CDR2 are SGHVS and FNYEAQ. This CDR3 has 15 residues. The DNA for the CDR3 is TGTGCCAGCAGCTTAGACATACAGGGGGCCGATGGCTACATCTTC. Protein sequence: CASSLDIQGADGYIF.

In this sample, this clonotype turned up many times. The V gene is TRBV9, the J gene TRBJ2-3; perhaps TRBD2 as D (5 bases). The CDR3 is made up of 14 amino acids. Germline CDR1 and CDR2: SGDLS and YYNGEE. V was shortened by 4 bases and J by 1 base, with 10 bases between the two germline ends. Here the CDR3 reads CASSTDYRTDTQYF. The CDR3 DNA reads TGTGCCAGCAGCACTGACTACCGCACAGATACGCAGTATTTT.

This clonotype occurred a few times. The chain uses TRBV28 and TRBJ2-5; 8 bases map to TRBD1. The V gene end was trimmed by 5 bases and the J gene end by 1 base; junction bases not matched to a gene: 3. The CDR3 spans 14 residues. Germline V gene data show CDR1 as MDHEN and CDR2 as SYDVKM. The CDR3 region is CASSGGQAQETQYF. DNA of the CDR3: TGTGCCAGCAGTGGGGGACAGGCCCAAGAGACCCAGTACTTC.

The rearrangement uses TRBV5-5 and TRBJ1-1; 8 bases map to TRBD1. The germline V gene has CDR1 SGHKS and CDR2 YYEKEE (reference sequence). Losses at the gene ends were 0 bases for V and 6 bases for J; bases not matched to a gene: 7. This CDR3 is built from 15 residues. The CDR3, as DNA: TGTGCCAGCAGCTTGGCTGCGACAGGGGCAGCTGAAGCTTTCTTT. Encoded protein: CASSLAATGAAEAFF.

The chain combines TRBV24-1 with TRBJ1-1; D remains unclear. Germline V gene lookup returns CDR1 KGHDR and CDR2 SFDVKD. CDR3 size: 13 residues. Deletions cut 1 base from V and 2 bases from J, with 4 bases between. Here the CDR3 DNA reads TGTGCCACCAGTGATTTAGGAAACACTGAAGCTTTCTTT. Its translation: CATSDLGNTEAFF.

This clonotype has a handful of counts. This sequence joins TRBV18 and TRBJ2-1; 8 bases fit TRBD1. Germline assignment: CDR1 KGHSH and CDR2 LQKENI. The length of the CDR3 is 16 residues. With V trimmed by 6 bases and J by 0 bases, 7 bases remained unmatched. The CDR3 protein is CASSIRTGSSYNEQFF. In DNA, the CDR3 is TGTGCCAGCTCGATCAGGACAGGGAGCTCCTACAATGAGCAGTTCTTC.

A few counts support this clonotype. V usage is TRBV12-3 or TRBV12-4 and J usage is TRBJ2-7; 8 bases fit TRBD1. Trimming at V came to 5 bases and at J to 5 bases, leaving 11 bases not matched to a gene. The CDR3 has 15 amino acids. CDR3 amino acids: CASSNGRTGSNEQYF. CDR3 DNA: TGTGCCAGCAGTAACGGAAGGACAGGGTCCAACGAGCAGTACTTC.

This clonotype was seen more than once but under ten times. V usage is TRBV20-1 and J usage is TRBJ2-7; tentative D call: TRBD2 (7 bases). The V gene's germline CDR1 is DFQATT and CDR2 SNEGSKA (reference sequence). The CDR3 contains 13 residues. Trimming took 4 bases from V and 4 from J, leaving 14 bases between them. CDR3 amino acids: CSAMGGHQYEQYF. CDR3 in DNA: TGCAGTGCTATGGGGGGGCACCAATACGAGCAGTACTTC.

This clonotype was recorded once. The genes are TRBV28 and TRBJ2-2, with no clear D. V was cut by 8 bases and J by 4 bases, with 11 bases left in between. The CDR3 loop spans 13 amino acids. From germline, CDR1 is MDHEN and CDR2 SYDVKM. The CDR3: CASAYHPTGELFF. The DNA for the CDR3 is TGTGCCAGCGCGTACCACCCCACCGGGGAGCTGTTTTTT.

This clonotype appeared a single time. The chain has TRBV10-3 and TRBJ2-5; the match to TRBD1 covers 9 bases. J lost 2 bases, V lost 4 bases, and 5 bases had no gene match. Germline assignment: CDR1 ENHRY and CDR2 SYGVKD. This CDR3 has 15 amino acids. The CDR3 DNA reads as TGTGCCATCAGTGGGCCGACAGGGGGACAAGAGACCCAGTACTTC. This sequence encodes CAISGPTGGQETQYF.

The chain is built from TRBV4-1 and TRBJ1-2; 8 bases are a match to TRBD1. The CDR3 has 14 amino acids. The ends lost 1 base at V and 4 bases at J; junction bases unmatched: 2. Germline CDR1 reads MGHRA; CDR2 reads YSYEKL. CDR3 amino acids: CASSQAQGAYGYTF. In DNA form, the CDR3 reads TGCGCCAGCAGCCAAGCCCAGGGGGCCTATGGCTACACCTTC.